The 9 T cell receptor beta chains presented below share a single source sample, sequenced in a study of STAT5B mutations in CD4+ large granular lymphocyte leukemia. Repertoires were generated with immunoSEQ multiplex PCR, while TCRdb's copy carries only in-frame clones and drops some. The table lists about 31,000 clones, approximately 88% of them singletons, with about 0.41% in the top ten. The specimen sequenced was CD4+ T cells from blood buffy coats. These receptors were collected from a human donor in good health.

This clone was picked up one time. This chain uses TRBV5-1 with TRBJ1-1; possibly TRBD1 for D (5 bases). The CDR3 runs 13 residues. V lost 6 bases, J lost 4 bases, and 13 bases lay in between. Per germline, CDR1 SGHRS and CDR2 YFSETQ. For the CDR3, the DNA is TGCGCCAGCAACCCGGGGGGGGGCACTGAAGCTTTCTTT. Protein product: CASNPGGGTEAFF.

There are a few counts of this clone. The chain carries TRBV18 and TRBJ2-7, with 10 nucleotides matching TRBD1. Losses at the gene ends were 6 bases for V and 2 bases for J; bases not matched to a gene: 7. The V gene's germline CDR1 is KGHSH and CDR2 LQKENI. The CDR3 is 15 amino acids. CDR3 residues: CASSPGQGLPYEQYF. In DNA, the CDR3 is TGTGCCAGCTCCCCGGGACAGGGGCTTCCCTACGAGCAGTACTTC.

The chain recombines TRBV5-6 with TRBJ2-5; 7 bases line up with TRBD2. From germline, CDR1 is SGHDT and CDR2 YYEEEE. Trimming cost V 5 bases and J 4 bases; bases outside gene matches: 8. This CDR3 region has 14 residues. DNA of the CDR3: TGTGCCAGCAGTCCGACTAGCCGGTTAGAGACCCAGTACTTC. It encodes CASSPTSRLETQYF.

The chain couples TRBV5-6 to TRBJ2-5, with TRBD2 matching over 11 bases. V trimming: 0 bases; J trimming: 1 base; junction bases outside the gene matches: 8. The CDR3 runs to 18 residues. CDR1 and CDR2 from the germline V gene are SGHDT and YYEEEE. The CDR3 spells CASSLVNSGRAGQETQYF. CDR3 in DNA: TGTGCCAGCAGCTTGGTGAATAGCGGGAGGGCCGGCCAAGAGACCCAGTACTTC. Together with reference TRBV5-6 and TRBJ2-5, the CDR3 gives the full variable domain: DAGVTQSPTHLIKTRGQQVTLRCSPKSGHDTVSWYQQALGQGPQFIFQYYEEEERQRGNFPDRFSGHQFPNYSSELNVNALLLGDSALYLCASSLVNSGRAGQETQYFGPGTRLLVL.

V and J are TRBV7-9 and TRBJ2-5; D may be TRBD1 (5 bases). Looked up from germline, CDR1 is SEHNR and CDR2 is FQNEAQ (reference sequence). The length of the CDR3 is 15 residues. V was trimmed by 1 base and J by 1 base, leaving 10 bases between them. The CDR3 DNA sequence: TGTGCCAGCAGCTTAGATCTGACAGCCCAAGAGACCCAGTACTTC. Translating it yields CASSLDLTAQETQYF. The variable domain in full, completed from reference TRBV7-9 and TRBJ2-5, reads DTGVSQNPRHKITKRGQNVTFRCDPISEHNRLYWYRQTLGQGPEFLTYFQNEAQLEKSRLLSDRFSAERPKGSFSTLEIQRTEQGDSAMYLCASSLDLTAQETQYFGPGTRLLVL.

The chain is built from TRBV7-9 and TRBJ2-3, with 8 bases lining up with TRBD2. V trimming: 3 bases; J trimming: 4 bases; junction bases outside the gene matches: 3. The CDR3 totals 14 residues. CDR1 is SEHNR and CDR2 is FQNEAQ in the germline V gene (reference sequence). This chain's CDR3 is CASSFREGPDTQYF. The CDR3 region has the DNA TGTGCCAGCAGCTTCCGGGAGGGCCCAGATACGCAGTATTTT.

This clone was recorded once. CDR3 coding DNA: TGTGCCTGGGGGGGCCACCGGACTGGAAACACCATATATTTT. Translated, it gives CAWGGHRTGNTIYF. The V call is TRBV30, the J call TRBJ1-3, with a tentative D call TRBD1 (6 bases). Trimming took 5 bases from V and 2 from J, leaving 13 bases between them. Germline CDR1 GTSNPN, CDR2 SVGIG (reference sequence). The CDR3 runs 14 residues.

The chain combines TRBV28 with TRBJ1-4; D possibly corresponds to TRBD1 (6 bases). The CDR3 contains 16 residues. The germline gives CDR1 MDHEN, CDR2 SYDVKM. V was pared by 4 bases and J by 6 bases, with 18 bases between. The CDR3 protein is CASSSIFQGRDEKLFF. Here the CDR3 DNA reads TGTGCCAGCAGTTCTATCTTCCAGGGGCGGGATGAAAAACTGTTTTTT.

The V and J genes are TRBV19 and TRBJ1-4; TRBD1 aligns across 9 bases. In germline, CDR1 is LNHDA, CDR2 SQIVND (reference sequence). The CDR3 sequence is 14 residues long. The ends lost 1 base at V and 10 bases at J; junction bases unmatched: 4. CDR3 sequence reads: CASSIGTGVRKLFF. In nucleotides, the CDR3 is TGTGCCAGTAGTATAGGGACAGGGGTACGAAAACTGTTTTTT.